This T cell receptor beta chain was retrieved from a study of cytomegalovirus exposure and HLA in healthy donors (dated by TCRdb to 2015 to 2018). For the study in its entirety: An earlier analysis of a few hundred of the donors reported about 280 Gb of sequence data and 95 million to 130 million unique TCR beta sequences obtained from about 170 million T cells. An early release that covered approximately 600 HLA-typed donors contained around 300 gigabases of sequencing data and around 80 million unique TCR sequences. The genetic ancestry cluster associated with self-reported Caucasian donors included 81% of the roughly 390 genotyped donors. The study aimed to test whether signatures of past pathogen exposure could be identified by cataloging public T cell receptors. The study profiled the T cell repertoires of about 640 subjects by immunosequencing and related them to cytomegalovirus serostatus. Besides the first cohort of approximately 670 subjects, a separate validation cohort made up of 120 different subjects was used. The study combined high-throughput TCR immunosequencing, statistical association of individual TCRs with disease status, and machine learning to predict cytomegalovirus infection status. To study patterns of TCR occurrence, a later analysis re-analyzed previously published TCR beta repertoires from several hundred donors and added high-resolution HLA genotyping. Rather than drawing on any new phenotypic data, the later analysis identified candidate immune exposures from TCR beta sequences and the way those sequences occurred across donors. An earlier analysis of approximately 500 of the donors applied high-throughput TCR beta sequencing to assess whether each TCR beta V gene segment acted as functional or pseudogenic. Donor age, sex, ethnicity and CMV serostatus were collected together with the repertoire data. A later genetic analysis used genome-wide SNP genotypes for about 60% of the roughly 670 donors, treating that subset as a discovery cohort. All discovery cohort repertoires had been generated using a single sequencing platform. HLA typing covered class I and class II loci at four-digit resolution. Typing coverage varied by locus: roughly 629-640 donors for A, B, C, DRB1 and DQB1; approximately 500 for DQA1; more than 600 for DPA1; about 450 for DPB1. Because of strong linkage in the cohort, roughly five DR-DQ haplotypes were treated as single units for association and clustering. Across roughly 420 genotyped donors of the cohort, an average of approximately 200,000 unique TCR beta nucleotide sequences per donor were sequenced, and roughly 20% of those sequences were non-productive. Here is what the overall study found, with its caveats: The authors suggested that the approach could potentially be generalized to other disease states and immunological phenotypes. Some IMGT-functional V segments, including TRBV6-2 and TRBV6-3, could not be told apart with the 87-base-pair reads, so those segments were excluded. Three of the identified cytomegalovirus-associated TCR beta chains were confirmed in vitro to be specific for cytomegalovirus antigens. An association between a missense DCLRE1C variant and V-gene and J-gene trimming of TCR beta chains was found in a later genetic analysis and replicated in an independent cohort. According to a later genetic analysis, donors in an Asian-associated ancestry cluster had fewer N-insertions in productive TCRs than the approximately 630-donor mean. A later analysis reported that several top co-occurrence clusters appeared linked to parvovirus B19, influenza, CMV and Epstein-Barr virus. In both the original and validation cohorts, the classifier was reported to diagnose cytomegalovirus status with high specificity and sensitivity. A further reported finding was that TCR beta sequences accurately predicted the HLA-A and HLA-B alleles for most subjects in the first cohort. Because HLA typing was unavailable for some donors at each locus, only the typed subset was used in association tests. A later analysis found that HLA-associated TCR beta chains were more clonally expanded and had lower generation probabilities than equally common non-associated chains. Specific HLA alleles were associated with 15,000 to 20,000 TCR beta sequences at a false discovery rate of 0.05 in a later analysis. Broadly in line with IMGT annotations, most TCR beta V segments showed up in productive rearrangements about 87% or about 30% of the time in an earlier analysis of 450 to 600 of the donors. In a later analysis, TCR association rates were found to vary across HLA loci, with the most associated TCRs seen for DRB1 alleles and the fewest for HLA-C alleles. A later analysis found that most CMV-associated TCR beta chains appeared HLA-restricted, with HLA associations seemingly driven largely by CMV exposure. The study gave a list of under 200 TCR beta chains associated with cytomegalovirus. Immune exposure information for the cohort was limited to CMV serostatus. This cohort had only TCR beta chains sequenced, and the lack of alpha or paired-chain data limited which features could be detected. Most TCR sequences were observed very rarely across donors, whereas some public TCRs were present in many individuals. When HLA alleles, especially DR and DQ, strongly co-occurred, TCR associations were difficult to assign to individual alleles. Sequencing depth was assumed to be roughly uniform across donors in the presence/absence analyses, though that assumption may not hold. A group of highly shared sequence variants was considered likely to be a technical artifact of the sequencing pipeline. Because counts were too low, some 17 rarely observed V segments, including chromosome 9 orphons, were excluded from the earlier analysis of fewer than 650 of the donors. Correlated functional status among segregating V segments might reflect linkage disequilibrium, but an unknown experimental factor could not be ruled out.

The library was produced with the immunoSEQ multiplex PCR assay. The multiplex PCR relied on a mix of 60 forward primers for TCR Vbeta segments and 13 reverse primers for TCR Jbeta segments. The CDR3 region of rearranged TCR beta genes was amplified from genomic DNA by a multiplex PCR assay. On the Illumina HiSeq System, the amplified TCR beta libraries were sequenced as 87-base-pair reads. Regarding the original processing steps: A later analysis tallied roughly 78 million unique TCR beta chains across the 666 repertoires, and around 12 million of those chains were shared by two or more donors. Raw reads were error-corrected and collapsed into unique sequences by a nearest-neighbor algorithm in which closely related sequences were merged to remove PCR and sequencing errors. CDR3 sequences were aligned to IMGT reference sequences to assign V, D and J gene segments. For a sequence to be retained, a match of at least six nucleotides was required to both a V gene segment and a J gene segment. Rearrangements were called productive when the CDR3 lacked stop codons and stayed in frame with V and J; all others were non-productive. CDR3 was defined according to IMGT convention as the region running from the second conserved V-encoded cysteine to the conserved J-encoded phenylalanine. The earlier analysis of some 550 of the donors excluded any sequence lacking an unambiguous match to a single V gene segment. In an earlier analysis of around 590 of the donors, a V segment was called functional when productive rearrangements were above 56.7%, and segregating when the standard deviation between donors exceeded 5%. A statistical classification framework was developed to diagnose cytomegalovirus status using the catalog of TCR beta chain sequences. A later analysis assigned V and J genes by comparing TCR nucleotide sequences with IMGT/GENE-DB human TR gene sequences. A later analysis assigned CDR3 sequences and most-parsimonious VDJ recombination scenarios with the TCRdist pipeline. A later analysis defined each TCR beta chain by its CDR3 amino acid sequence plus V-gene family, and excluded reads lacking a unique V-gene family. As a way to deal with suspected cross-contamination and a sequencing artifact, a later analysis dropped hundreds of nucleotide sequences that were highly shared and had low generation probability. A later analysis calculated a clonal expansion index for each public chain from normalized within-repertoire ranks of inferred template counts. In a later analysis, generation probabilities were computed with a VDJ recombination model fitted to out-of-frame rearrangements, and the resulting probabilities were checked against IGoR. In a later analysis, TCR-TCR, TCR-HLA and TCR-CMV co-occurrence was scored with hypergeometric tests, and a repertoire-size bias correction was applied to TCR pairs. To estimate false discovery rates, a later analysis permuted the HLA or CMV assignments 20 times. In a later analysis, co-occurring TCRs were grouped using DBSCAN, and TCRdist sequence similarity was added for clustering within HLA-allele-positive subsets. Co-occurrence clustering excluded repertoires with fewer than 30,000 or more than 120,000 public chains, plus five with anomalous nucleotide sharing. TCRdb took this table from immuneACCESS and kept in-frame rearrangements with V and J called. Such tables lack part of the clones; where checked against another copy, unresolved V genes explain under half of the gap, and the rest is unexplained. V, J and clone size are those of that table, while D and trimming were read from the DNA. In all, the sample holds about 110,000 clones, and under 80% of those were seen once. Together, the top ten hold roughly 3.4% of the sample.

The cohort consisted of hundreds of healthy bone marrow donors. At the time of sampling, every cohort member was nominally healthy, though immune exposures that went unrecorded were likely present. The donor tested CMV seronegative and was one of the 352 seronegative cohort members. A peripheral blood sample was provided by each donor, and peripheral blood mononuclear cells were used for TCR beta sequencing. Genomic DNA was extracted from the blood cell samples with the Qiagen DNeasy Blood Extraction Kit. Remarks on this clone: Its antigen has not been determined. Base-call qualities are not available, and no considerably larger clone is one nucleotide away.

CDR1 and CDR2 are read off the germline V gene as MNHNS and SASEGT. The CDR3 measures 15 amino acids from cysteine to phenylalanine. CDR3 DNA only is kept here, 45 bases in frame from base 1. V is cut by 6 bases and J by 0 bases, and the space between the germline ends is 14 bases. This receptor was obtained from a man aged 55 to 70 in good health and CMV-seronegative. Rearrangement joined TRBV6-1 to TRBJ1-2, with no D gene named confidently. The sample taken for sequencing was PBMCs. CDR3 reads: CASSPWFGANYGYTF. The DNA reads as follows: TGTGCCAGCAGCCCGTGGTTCGGGGCTAACTATGGCTACACCTTC.